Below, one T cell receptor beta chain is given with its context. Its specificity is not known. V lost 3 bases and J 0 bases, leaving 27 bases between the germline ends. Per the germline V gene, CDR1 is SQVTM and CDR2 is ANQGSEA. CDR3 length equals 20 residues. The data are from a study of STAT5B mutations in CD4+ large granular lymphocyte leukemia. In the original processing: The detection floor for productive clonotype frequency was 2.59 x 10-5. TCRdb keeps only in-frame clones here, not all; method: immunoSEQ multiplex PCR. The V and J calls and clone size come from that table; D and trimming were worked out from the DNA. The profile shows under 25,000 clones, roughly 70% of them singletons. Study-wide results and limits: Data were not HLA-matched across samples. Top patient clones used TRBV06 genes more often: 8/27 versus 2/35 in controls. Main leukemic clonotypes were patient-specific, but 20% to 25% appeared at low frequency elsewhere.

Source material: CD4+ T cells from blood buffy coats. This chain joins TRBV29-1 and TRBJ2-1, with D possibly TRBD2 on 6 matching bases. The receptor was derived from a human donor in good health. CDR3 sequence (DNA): TGCAGCGTTGAGGGTCGACTAGTCGGCCAGCATGGGAGCTCCTACAATGAGCAGTTCTTC. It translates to CSVEGRLVGQHGSSYNEQFF.